This T cell receptor (beta chain) was obtained from a study of T-cell memory formation after mild COVID-19. This clonotype was counted a few times. TCRdb independently ran MiXCR on the 5' RACE reads; one entry per CDR3 protein. The table lists 150,000 to 200,000 distinct CDR3 sequences, 30% to 35% of them singletons. The CDR3 spans 12 residues. The V end lost 4 bases, the J end lost 6 bases, and 10 bases lay between the germline ends. This sequence was found in an adult woman who had mild COVID-19 (a few samples of this study predate the infection). Cell type and time point are not known. The chain is built from TRBV12-3 or TRBV12-4 and TRBJ2-7; the D gene is possibly TRBD2 (6 bases). The sequenced sample consisted of PBMCs or a T cell subset sorted from them (not recorded which). The DNA of the CDR3 is TGTGCCAGCAGTTCGGGGGTGAGCGAGCAGTACTTC. Its protein product is CASSSGVSEQYF.